A single sample gave rise to the 6 T cell receptor beta chains below, sequenced in a study of neoadjuvant anti-PD-1 for oral cavity cancer. Time point specified: after neoadjuvant nivolumab, at surgical resection. Repertoires were generated with immunoSEQ multiplex PCR, while TCRdb's copy carries only in-frame clones and drops some. The table lists tens of thousands of clones, about three quarters of them singletons. The sample here was PBMCs, taken after nivolumab (anti-PD-1) treatment. These receptors all stem from a person aged 40 to 85 with oral cavity squamous cell carcinoma.

In this sample, this clone turned up a few times. In DNA, the CDR3 is TGTGCCAGCGGGGGCTCCCCTCGAGAGCAGTTCTTC. Encoded protein: CASGGSPREQFF. The gene calls are TRBV2 and TRBJ2-1, with D possibly TRBD1 on 6 matching bases. The CDR3 contains 12 residues. With 8 bases removed from V and 10 bases from J, the gap between germline ends came to 15 bases. Looked up from germline, CDR1 is SNHLY and CDR2 is FYNNEI.

This chain uses TRBV19 with TRBJ1-3; D gene uncertain. V was pared by 7 bases and J by 0 bases, with 16 bases between. Germline V gives CDR1 LNHDA, CDR2 SQIVND (reference sequence). The CDR3 spans 16 residues. This CDR3 is CASTPRSALSGNTIYF. CDR3 sequence (DNA): TGTGCCAGTACTCCAAGATCGGCGCTCTCTGGAAACACCATATATTTT.

This chain joins TRBV7-8 and TRBJ1-4; tentative D call: TRBD1 (5 bases). The CDR3 has 15 residues. Germline CDR1 is SGHVS and CDR2 is FQNEAQ. With 4 bases removed from V and 3 bases from J, the gap between germline ends came to 12 bases. CDR3 residues: CASSWGGDSNEKLFF. The CDR3 bases are TGTGCCAGCAGCTGGGGGGGGGACTCTAATGAAAAACTGTTTTTT. Full variable domain (missing parts from reference TRBV7-8 and TRBJ1-4): GAGVSQSPRYKVAKRGQDVALRCDPISGHVSLFWYQQALGQGPEFLTYFQNEAQLDKSGLPSDRFFAERPEGSVSTLKIQRTQQEDSAVYLCASSWGGDSNEKLFFGSGTQLSVL.

The J gene is TRBJ2-3, the V gene TRBV27; D is ambiguous. CDR3 length equals 12 residues. Germline CDR1 reads MNHEY; CDR2 reads SMNVEV (reference sequence). Trimming removed 3 bases at V and 6 bases at J, with 7 bases between. The CDR3 coding sequence is TGTGCCAGCAGTTTCCAGAGGGATACGCAGTATTTT. The encoded protein is CASSFQRDTQYF.

The chain is built from TRBV9 and TRBJ2-3; no clear D. V was cut by 2 bases and J by 0 bases, with 13 bases left in between. CDR3 length equals 16 residues. The V gene's germline CDR1 is SGDLS and CDR2 YYNGEE. CDR3 residues: CASSVLWMGSTDTQYF. The DNA for the CDR3 is TGTGCCAGCAGCGTCCTTTGGATGGGTAGCACAGATACGCAGTATTTT.

The rearrangement links TRBV5-1 to TRBJ2-1, with 9 nucleotides matching TRBD2. There are 15 residues in the CDR3. Looked up from germline, CDR1 is SGHRS and CDR2 is YFSETQ. V trimming: 0 bases; J trimming: 10 bases; junction bases outside the gene matches: 8. The CDR3 sequence: CASSLGLAGWDEQFF. DNA of the CDR3: TGCGCCAGCAGCTTGGGCCTAGCGGGATGGGACGAGCAGTTCTTC.